The next 16 T cell receptor beta chains were all read from a single sample in a study of blood T cell repertoires in COVID-19. TCRdb's table, derived via immunoSEQ multiplex PCR, lists solely in-frame clones and lacks some. The table shows 150,000 to 200,000 clones, with around 90% occurring only once. Sequenced: peripheral blood. These receptors originate from a man between 60 and 75 years old with acute or convalescent COVID-19.

V usage is TRBV6-5 and J usage is TRBJ2-7, with TRBD1 matching 12 bases. After removal of 6 bases from V and 4 bases from J, the junction contained 7 bases not matched to a gene. CDR3 size: 15 residues. In germline, CDR1 is MNHEY, CDR2 SVGAGI. The CDR3 DNA reads as TGTGCCAGCAGAGGGGACAGGGGGCTTTGGTACGAGCAGTACTTC. This translates into CASRGDRGLWYEQYF.

The V call is TRBV10-2, the J call TRBJ2-2; the D gene is possibly TRBD2 (6 bases). The CDR3 runs 15 residues. Trimming took off 0 bases at V and 7 bases at J, with 12 bases between the two ends. Germline CDR1 and CDR2: WSHSY and SAAADI. The CDR3: CASSESGGGNGELFF. The CDR3 coding sequence is TGCGCCAGCAGTGAGTCCGGGGGAGGCAACGGGGAGCTGTTTTTT.

The J gene is TRBJ2-1, the V gene TRBV4-1; tentative D call: TRBD2 (5 bases). The germline V and J ends were trimmed by 1 base and 1 base, with 14 bases remaining between them. The CDR3 is 17 residues long. Germline CDR1 is MGHRA and CDR2 is YSYEKL. The CDR3 loop is CASSQGNTRGSYNEQFF. As DNA, the CDR3 is TGCGCCAGCAGCCAAGGGAACACCAGAGGGTCCTACAATGAGCAGTTCTTC.

V gene TRBV6-5 combines with J gene TRBJ2-2, with D hard to call. Germline V CDR1 and CDR2: MNHEY, SVGAGI. The CDR3 consists of 13 residues. With 7 bases removed from V and 3 bases from J, the gap between germline ends came to 9 bases. The CDR3 reads CASTHYYTGELFF. The CDR3 coding sequence is TGTGCCAGCACCCACTACTACACCGGGGAGCTGTTTTTT.

The chain carries TRBV4-3 and TRBJ1-6, with D possibly matching TRBD1 (5 bases). From germline, CDR1 is LGHNA and CDR2 YSLEER. The CDR3 extends over 15 amino acids. Trimming stripped 0 bases from V and 5 bases from J, with 8 bases between. CDR3 in amino acids: CASSQEGPNNSPLHF. DNA for the CDR3: TGCGCCAGCAGCCAAGAGGGGCCAAATAATTCACCCCTCCACTTT.

The count of this clone is one. This chain links TRBV5-6 with TRBJ2-5; D gene ambiguous. Germline V gene lookup returns CDR1 SGHDT and CDR2 YYEEEE. There are 12 residues in the CDR3. V gave up 4 bases and J gave up 4 bases, with 8 bases separating them. In DNA form, the CDR3 reads TGTGCCAGCAGCGAGCCGGGAGAGACCCAGTACTTC. It translates to CASSEPGETQYF.

The CDR3 region is CASSKGRAGGKYNEQFF. CDR3 DNA sequence: TGTGCCAGCAGCAAAGGTAGGGCCGGGGGGAAATACAATGAGCAGTTCTTC. The chain has TRBV21-1 and TRBJ2-1; TRBD2, as called in the table, went unchecked against the DNA. TRBV21-1 is flagged as a pseudogene. There are 17 residues in the CDR3.

The chain is built from TRBV30 and TRBJ1-5; D remains ambiguous. The CDR3 totals 15 residues. Germline values: CDR1 GTSNPN, CDR2 SVGIG (reference sequence). Trimming pared 1 base from V and 4 bases from J, leaving 14 bases between. CDR3 bases: TGTGCCTGGAGTGGGGGAGCTGCCAGGAATCAGCCCCAGCATTTT. Its translation: CAWSGGAARNQPQHF.

V is TRBV7-2 and J is TRBJ1-1; perhaps TRBD1 as D (5 bases). The ends were cut back, 2 bases at V and 3 bases at J, with 13 bases in the middle. CDR1 and CDR2 from the germline V gene are SGHTA and FQGNSA. CDR3 length equals 15 residues. The CDR3 sequence is CASSLRAKTDTEAFF. The CDR3, as DNA: TGTGCCAGCAGCTTAAGGGCAAAGACAGACACTGAAGCTTTCTTT.

V and J are TRBV15 and TRBJ2-3; TRBD2 is a possible D gene (5 bases). The CDR3 runs 15 residues. V was shortened by 5 bases and J by 0 bases, with 12 bases between the two germline ends. Germline assignment: CDR1 LNHNV and CDR2 YYDKDF (reference sequence). CDR3 sequence (DNA): TGTGCCACCAGCTCCTGGCGGGCTAGCACAGATACGCAGTATTTT. Its translation is CATSSWRASTDTQYF.

The chain uses TRBV9 and TRBJ2-4, with 10 bases fitting TRBD1. CDR1 is SGDLS and CDR2 is YYNGEE in the germline V gene. J gave up 6 bases and V 3 bases, and 9 bases lay outside the gene matches. The CDR3 spans 16 residues. CDR3 bases: TGTGCCAGCAGCGGAAGCTCTGACAGGGGGCGAAACATTCAGTACTTC. This translates into CASSGSSDRGRNIQYF. The full variable domain, with the rest looked up from reference TRBV9 and TRBJ2-4, is DSGVTQTPKHLITATGQRVTLRCSPRSGDLSVYWYQQSLDQGLQFLIQYYNGEERAKGNILERFSAQQFPDLHSELNLSSLELGDSALYFCASSGSSDRGRNIQYFGAGTRLSVL.

This chain links TRBV1 with TRBJ2-1; the table's D call, TRBD1, has no DNA check behind it. TRBV1 is labeled a pseudogene. This CDR3 region has 14 residues. The CDR3 is CTSYPSRVYNEQFF. The CDR3 nucleotides are TGCACCAGCTATCCCTCCAGGGTTTACAATGAGCAGTTCTTC.

The chain uses TRBV19 and TRBJ2-5, with 8 bases identical to TRBD1. Germline lookup yields CDR1 LNHDA and CDR2 SQIVND (reference sequence). This CDR3 region has 15 residues. V was clipped by 6 bases and J by 3 bases; unmatched bases: 9. CDR3 sequence: CASRVFGQGEETQYF. Written as DNA, the CDR3 is TGTGCCAGTAGGGTTTTCGGACAGGGCGAAGAGACCCAGTACTTC.

The chain links TRBV12-5 to TRBJ1-5, with TRBD1 as a possible D gene (6 bases). Germline V gene data show CDR1 as LGHNT and CDR2 as FRNRAP. The CDR3 length is 17 residues. V was trimmed by 1 base and J by 3 bases, leaving 16 bases between them. The CDR3 protein is CASGLEQAGVSNQPQHF. CDR3 coding DNA: TGTGCTAGTGGTTTGGAACAGGCAGGGGTCTCCAATCAGCCCCAGCATTTT.

This chain links TRBV12-5 with TRBJ2-5; D not certain. This CDR3 spans 12 amino acids. The V and J ends lost 4 bases and 1 base respectively, with 4 bases between them. CDR1 is LGHNT and CDR2 is FRNRAP in the germline V gene. The CDR3 reads CASGYSQETQYF. CDR3 bases: TGTGCTAGTGGTTACAGCCAAGAGACCCAGTACTTC. The full variable domain, in which reference TRBV12-5 and TRBJ2-5 provide the parts outside the CDR3, is DARVTQTPRHKVTEMGQEVTMRCQPILGHNTVFWYRQTMMQGLELLAYFRNRAPLDDSGMPKDRFSAEMPDATLATLKIQPSEPRDSAVYFCASGYSQETQYFGPGTRLLVL.

This clone has just one count. The chain uses TRBV5-5 and TRBJ1-4; D is ambiguous. Germline-derived CDR1 and CDR2 are SGHKS and YYEKEE (reference sequence). The CDR3 covers 15 residues. Trimming pared 0 bases from V and 3 bases from J, leaving 9 bases between. The CDR3 reads CASSLVGVANEKLFF. CDR3 coding DNA: TGTGCCAGCAGCTTGGTCGGGGTGGCTAATGAAAAACTGTTTTTT.